This T cell receptor (beta chain) is drawn from a study of blood T cell repertoires in COVID-19. Study in general: The United States, Italy and Spain provided the acute and convalescent COVID-19 samples.

Assay: immunoSEQ multiplex PCR; the TCRdb copy retains only in-frame clones and omits some. This table has 360,000 or so clones, about 88% appearing once. Germline assignment: CDR1 SGHTA and CDR2 FQGNSA. J was trimmed by 7 bases and V by 4 bases; bases with no gene match: 7. The CDR3 is 14 residues long. The sequencing input was PBMCs or T cells enriched from blood (not recorded which). This chain connects TRBV7-2 to TRBJ1-5; TRBD1 aligns across 7 bases. This receptor was taken from a woman younger than 45 who had been exposed to COVID-19. In nucleotides, the CDR3 is TGTGCCAGCAGCTCGACAGGGAGTGGGCAGCCCCAGCATTTT. Protein sequence: CASSSTGSGQPQHF. Complete variable domain (other parts from reference TRBV7-2 and TRBJ1-5): GAGVSQSPSNKVTEKGKDVELRCDPISGHTALYWYRQSLGQGLEFLIYFQGNSAPDKSGLPSDRFSAERTGGSVSTLTIQRTQQEDSAVYLCASSSTGSGQPQHFGDGTRLSIL.